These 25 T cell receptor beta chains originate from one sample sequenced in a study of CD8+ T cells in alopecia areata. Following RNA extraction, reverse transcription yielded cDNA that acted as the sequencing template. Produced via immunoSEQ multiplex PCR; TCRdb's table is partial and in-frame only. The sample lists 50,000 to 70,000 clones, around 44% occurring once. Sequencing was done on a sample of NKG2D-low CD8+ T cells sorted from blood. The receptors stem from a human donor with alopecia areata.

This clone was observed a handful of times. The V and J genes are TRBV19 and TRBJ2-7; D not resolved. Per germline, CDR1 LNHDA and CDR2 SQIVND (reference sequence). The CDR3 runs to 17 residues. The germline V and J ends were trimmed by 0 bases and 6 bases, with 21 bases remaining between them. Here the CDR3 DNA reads TGTGCCAGTAGTATAGATAATCTCGGCAGCCCCTCAAGCGAGCAGTACTTC. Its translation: CASSIDNLGSPSSEQYF. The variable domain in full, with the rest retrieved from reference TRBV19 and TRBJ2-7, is DGGITQSPKYLFRKEGQNVTLSCEQNLNHDAMYWYRQDPGQGLRLIYYSQIVNDFQKGDIAEGYSVSREKKESFPLTVTSAQKNPTAFYLCASSIDNLGSPSSEQYFGPGTRLTVT.

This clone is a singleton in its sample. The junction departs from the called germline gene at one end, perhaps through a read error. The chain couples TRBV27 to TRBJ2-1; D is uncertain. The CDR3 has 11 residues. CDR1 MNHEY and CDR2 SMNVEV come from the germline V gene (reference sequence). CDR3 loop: CASSLGRQWLF. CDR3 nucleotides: TGTGCCAGCAGTTTAGGACGACAATGGCTCTTC.

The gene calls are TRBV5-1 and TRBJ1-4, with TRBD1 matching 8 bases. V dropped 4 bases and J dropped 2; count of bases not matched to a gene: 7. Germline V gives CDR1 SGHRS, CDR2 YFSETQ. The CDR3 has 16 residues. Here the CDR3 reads CASSPTGAGTNEKLFF. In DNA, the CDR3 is TGCGCCAGCAGCCCGACAGGGGCCGGGACTAATGAAAAACTGTTTTTT.

DNA for the CDR3: TGCAGCGGATATCGGGGCAGGGGCGAAGGTACGCAGTATTTT. It translates to CSGYRGRGEGTQYF. The rearrangement joins TRBV29-1 to TRBJ2-3, with a weak D call TRBD1 (6 bases). CDR1 is SQVTM, CDR2 ANQGSEA, per germline. V was shortened by 7 bases and J by 8 bases, with 22 bases between the two germline ends. This CDR3 is built from 14 residues.

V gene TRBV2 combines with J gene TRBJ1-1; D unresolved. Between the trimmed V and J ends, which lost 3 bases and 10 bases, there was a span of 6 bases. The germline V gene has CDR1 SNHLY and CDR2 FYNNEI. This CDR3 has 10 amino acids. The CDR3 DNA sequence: TGTGCCAGCAGTGACAGCTTAGCTTTCTTT. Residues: CASSDSLAFF.

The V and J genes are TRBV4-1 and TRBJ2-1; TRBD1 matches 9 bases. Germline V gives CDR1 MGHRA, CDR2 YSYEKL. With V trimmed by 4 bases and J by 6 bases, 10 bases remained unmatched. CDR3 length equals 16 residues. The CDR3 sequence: CASSLFGTGTANEQFF. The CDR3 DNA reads TGCGCCAGCAGCCTATTCGGGACAGGGACGGCCAATGAGCAGTTCTTC.

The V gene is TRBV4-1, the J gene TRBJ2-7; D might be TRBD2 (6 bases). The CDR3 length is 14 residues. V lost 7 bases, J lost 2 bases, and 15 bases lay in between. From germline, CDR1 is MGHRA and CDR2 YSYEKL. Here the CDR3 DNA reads TGCGCCAGCAAACCTGGACTACCCGCCTACGAGCAGTACTTC. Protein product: CASKPGLPAYEQYF.

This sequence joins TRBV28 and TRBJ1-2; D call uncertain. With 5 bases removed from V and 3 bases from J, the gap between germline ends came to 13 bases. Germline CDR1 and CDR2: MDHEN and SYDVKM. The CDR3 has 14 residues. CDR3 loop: CASSESPTYYGYTF. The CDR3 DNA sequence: TGTGCCAGCAGTGAAAGCCCCACTTACTATGGCTACACCTTC.

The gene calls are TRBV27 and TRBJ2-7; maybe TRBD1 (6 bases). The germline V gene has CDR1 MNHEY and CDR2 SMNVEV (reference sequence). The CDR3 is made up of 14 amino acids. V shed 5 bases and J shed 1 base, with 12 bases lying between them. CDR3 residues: CASSRPDRSYEQYF. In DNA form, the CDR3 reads TGTGCCAGCAGTCGCCCCGACAGGTCCTACGAGCAGTACTTC.

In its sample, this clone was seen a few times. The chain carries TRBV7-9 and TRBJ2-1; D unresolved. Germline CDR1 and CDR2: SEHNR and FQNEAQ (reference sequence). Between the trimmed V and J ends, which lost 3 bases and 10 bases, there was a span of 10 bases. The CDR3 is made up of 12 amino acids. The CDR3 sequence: CASSFKVREQFF. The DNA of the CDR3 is TGTGCCAGCAGCTTTAAGGTTAGAGAGCAGTTCTTC. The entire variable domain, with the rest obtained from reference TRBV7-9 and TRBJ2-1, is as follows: DTGVSQNPRHKITKRGQNVTFRCDPISEHNRLYWYRQTLGQGPEFLTYFQNEAQLEKSRLLSDRFSAERPKGSFSTLEIQRTEQGDSAMYLCASSFKVREQFFGPGTRLTVL.

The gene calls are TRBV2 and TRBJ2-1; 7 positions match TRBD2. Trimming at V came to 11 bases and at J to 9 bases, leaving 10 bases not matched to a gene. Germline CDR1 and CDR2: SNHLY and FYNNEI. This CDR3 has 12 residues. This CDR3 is CAGGLVGTEQFF. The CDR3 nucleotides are TGTGCCGGAGGACTAGTGGGGACTGAGCAGTTCTTC.

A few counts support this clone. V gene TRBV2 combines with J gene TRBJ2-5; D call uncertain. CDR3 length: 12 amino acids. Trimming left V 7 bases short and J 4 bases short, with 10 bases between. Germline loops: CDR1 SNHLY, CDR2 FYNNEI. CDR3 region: CASKGRRETQYF. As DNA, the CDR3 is TGTGCCAGCAAAGGGCGGAGAGAGACCCAGTACTTC.

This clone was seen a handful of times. The CDR3 protein is CASSQEAGTGAFSGANVLTF. CDR3 bases: TGCGCCAGCAGCCAAGAGGCGGGGACAGGGGCTTTCTCTGGGGCCAACGTCCTGACTTTC. This chain connects TRBV4-3 to TRBJ2-6; 10 bases are shared with TRBD1. V was clipped by 0 bases and J by 0 bases; unmatched bases: 8. The CDR3 has 20 amino acids. From germline, CDR1 is LGHNA and CDR2 YSLEER.

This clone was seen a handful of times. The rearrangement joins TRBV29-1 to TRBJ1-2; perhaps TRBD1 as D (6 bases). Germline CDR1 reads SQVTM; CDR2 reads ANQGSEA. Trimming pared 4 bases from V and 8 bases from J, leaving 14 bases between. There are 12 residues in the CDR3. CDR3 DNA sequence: TGCAGCGTTGGTCGGGACAACGGCGGCTACACCTTC. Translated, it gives CSVGRDNGGYTF. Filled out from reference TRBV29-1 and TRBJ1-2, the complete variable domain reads SAVISQKPSRDICQRGTSLTIQCQVDSQVTMMFWYRQQPGQSLTLIATANQGSEATYESGFVIDKFPISRPNLTFSTLTVSNMSPEDSSIYLCSVGRDNGGYTFGSGTRLTVV.

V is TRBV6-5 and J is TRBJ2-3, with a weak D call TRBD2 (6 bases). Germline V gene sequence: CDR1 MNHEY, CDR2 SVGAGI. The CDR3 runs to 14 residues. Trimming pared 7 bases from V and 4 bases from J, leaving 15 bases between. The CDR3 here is CASNYAGLPDTQYF. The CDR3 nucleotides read TGTGCCAGCAACTATGCGGGGCTCCCAGATACGCAGTATTTT.

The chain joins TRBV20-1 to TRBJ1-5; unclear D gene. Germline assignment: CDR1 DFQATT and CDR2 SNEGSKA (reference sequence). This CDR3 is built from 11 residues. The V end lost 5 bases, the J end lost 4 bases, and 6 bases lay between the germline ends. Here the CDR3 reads CSAGMNQPQHF. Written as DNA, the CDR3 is TGCAGTGCTGGGATGAATCAGCCCCAGCATTTT.

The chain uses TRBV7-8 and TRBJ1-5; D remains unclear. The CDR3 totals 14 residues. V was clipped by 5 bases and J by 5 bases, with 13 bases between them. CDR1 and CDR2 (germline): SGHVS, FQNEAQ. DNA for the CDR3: TGTGCCAGCAGCGCGGGTCGGGCCGATCAGCCCCAGCATTTT. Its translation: CASSAGRADQPQHF. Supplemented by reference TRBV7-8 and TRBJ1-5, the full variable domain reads GAGVSQSPRYKVAKRGQDVALRCDPISGHVSLFWYQQALGQGPEFLTYFQNEAQLDKSGLPSDRFFAERPEGSVSTLKIQRTQQEDSAVYLCASSAGRADQPQHFGDGTRLSIL.

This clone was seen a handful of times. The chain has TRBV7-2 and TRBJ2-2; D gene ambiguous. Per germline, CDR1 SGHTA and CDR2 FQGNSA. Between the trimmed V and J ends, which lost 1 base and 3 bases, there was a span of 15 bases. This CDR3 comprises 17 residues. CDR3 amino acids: CASSLDSAGWDTGELFF. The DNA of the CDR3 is TGTGCCAGCAGCTTAGATTCGGCAGGCTGGGACACCGGGGAGCTGTTTTTT.

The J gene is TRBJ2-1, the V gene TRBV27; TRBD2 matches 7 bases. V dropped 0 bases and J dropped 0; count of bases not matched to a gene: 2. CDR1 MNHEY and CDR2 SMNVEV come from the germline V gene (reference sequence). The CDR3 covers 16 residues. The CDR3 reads CASSLSTGGSYNEQFF. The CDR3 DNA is TGTGCCAGCAGTTTATCAACGGGAGGCTCCTACAATGAGCAGTTCTTC.

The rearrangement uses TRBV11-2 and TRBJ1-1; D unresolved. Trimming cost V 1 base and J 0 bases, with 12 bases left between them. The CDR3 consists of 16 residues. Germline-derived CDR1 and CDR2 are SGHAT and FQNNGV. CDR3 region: CASSLGLWVLNTEAFF. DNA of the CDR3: TGTGCCAGCAGCTTAGGTCTTTGGGTTCTGAACACTGAAGCTTTCTTT.

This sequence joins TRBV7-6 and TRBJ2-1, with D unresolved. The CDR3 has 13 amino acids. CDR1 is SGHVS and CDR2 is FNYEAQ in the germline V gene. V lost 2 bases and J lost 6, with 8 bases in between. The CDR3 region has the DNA TGTGCCAGCAGCTTATTTGCGACCAATGAGCAGTTCTTC. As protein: CASSLFATNEQFF.

The CDR3 here is CASSPPGGDNEQFF. CDR3 sequence (DNA): TGTGCCAGCAGTCCCCCCGGAGGGGACAATGAGCAGTTCTTC. V is TRBV9 and J is TRBJ2-1; D perhaps matches TRBD2 (6 bases). Trimming cost V 5 bases and J 5 bases, with 14 bases left between them. The CDR3 is made up of 14 amino acids. Germline assignment: CDR1 SGDLS and CDR2 YYNGEE.

The CDR3 is CAISDPGTANTGELFF. CDR3 DNA sequence: TGTGCCATCAGTGACCCAGGAACAGCGAACACCGGGGAGCTGTTTTTT. V and J are TRBV10-3 and TRBJ2-2; D not certain. Germline V gene data show CDR1 as ENHRY and CDR2 as SYGVKD. The CDR3 length is 16 residues. Trimming shortened V by 3 bases and J by 0 bases, and 11 bases separated the two germline ends.

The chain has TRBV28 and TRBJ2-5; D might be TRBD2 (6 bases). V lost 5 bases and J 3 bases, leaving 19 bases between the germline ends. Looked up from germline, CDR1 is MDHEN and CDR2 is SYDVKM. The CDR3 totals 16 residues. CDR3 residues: CASSPPWGGPKETQYF. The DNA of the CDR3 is TGTGCCAGCAGTCCGCCGTGGGGAGGCCCCAAAGAGACCCAGTACTTC.

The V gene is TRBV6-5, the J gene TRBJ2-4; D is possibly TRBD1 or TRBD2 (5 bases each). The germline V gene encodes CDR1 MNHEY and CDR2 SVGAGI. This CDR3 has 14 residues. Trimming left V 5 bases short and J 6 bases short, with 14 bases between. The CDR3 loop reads CASSPGRIANIQYF. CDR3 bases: TGTGCCAGCAGTCCGGGACGGATAGCAAACATTCAGTACTTC.